The following is a T cell receptor beta chain sequence with its context. Its antigen is unknown. The data belong to a study of human thymus T cells. The V end was cut by 6 bases, the J end by 3 bases, with 14 bases between. Looked up from germline, CDR1 is MGHDK and CDR2 is SYGVNS. The CDR3 extends over 15 amino acids. Resections obtained during corrective heart surgery supplied the thymus tissue. Donors were healthy Finnish infants having corrective surgery for congenital heart defects. Study conclusions and caveats: In thymic and blood repertoires alike, V and J usage looked biased. Among unrelated individuals, related research reported thymic repertoires that overlapped highly.

TCRdb's table, derived via immunoSEQ multiplex PCR, lists solely in-frame clones and lacks some. This table holds around 120,000 clones, around 94% found once. Sequenced input: thymus tissue. This chain joins TRBV25-1 and TRBJ1-4, with a possible D match to TRBD1 (6 bases). The clonotype comes from a boy less than two years old with a congenital heart defect but otherwise immunologically healthy. Here the CDR3 reads CASSSIGGPNEKLFF. The CDR3 DNA is TGTGCCAGCAGCTCCATAGGGGGTCCTAATGAAAAACTGTTTTTT.